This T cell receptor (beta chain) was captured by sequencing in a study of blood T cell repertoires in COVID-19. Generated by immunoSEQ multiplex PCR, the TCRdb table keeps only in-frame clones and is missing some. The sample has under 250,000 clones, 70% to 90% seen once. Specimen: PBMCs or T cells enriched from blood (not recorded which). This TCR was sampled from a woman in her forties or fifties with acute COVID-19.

CDR3 protein: CASSDIRPSKVGPQHF. CDR3 nucleotides: TGTGCCAGCAGTGACATCAGGCCCTCCAAGGTGGGGCCCCAGCATTTT. The chain carries TRBV6-1 and TRBJ1-5, with D unclear. Trimming left V 3 bases short and J 9 bases short, with 21 bases between. The CDR3 sequence is 16 residues long. CDR1 is MNHNS and CDR2 is SASEGT in the germline V gene.